Listed below are T cell receptor beta chains from one sample, sequenced in a study of a mutant IDH1 vaccine in newly diagnosed glioma. Repertoires were generated with immunoSEQ multiplex PCR, while TCRdb's copy carries only in-frame clones and drops some. The table lists roughly 51,000 clones, 84% of them singletons. These receptors' targets are unknown. The material was PBMCs, obtained from a glioma patient whose treatment included an IDH1 peptide vaccine. These receptor sequences come from a woman aged 25-40 years with glioma. Some clones in this sample may be carry-over from other donors' samples. The CDR3 runs from the conserved cysteine through the conserved F or W. The order of the fields is V gene, J gene, clone size, D gene, CDR3 protein, CDR3 DNA. The D gene is left open where the match is weak. Clone size is shown for a subset of rows, as once, few, many or a class of expanded clone.

TRBV9	TRBJ2-3	once	TRBD2	CASSVDSGSATDTQYF	TGTGCCAGCAGCGTAGATAGCGGGAGTGCAACAGATACGCAGTATTTT
TRBV30	TRBJ2-7	once	-	CAWSPQTHEQYF	TGTGCCTGGAGTCCCCAAACCCACGAGCAGTACTTC
TRBV5-4	TRBJ2-2	-	-	CASSQQGNTGELFF	TGTGCCAGCAGCCAACAGGGAAACACCGGGGAGCTGTTTTTT
TRBV30	TRBJ1-2	-	TRBD1	CAWSGQGAGGYTF	TGTGCCTGGAGTGGACAGGGGGCGGGGGGCTACACCTTC
TRBV27	TRBJ2-7	-	-	CASSLTLGGSYEQYF	TGTGCCAGCAGTTTAACGTTGGGCGGGTCCTACGAGCAGTACTTC
TRBV19	TRBJ1-5	-	-	CASSISSENSNQPQHF	TGTGCCAGTAGTATATCCAGCGAGAATAGCAATCAGCCCCAGCATTTT
TRBV6-1	TRBJ2-7	-	-	CASSEVGTRGYEQYF	TGTGCCAGCAGTGAAGTTGGGACAAGGGGCTACGAGCAGTACTTC
TRBV7-9	TRBJ1-2	-	-	CASRTGDNYGYTF	TGTGCCAGCAGGACAGGCGATAACTATGGCTACACCTTC
TRBV5-5	TRBJ2-7	-	TRBD2	CASSFGLSGVEQYF	TGTGCCAGCAGCTTCGGTCTTAGCGGGGTCGAGCAGTACTTC
TRBV30	TRBJ1-3	-	-	CASQVSSGNTIYF	TGTGCCTCCCAGGTTAGCTCTGGAAACACCATATATTTT
TRBV6-1	TRBJ2-1	-	TRBD2	CASVLTSGGYNEQFF	TGTGCCAGCGTACTGACTAGCGGGGGGTACAATGAGCAGTTCTTC
TRBV4-2	TRBJ2-1	once	-	CASSQDQGGYEQFF	TGTGCCAGCAGCCAAGATCAGGGGGGTTATGAGCAGTTCTTC
TRBV30	TRBJ2-7	-	TRBD1	CAWGQASSYEQYF	TGTGCCTGGGGACAGGCATCCTCCTACGAGCAGTACTTC
TRBV5-6	TRBJ2-3	-	-	CASGRGTDTQYF	TGTGCCAGCGGCAGAGGCACAGATACGCAGTATTTT
TRBV28	TRBJ1-2	-	-	CASSLEGRNLYGYTF	TGTGCCAGCAGTTTAGAGGGACGCAATCTCTATGGCTACACCTTC
TRBV5-1	TRBJ2-7	-	TRBD2	CASSLGLAGIYEQYF	TGCGCCAGCAGCCTGGGACTAGCGGGGATCTACGAGCAGTACTTC
TRBV5-5	TRBJ1-1	-	-	CASSWGPRAEAFF	TGTGCCAGCAGCTGGGGGCCACGGGCTGAAGCTTTCTTT
TRBV10-3	TRBJ2-5	-	TRBD2	CAISRLAGLQETQYF	TGTGCCATCAGCCGACTAGCGGGACTACAAGAGACCCAGTACTTC
TRBV21-1	TRBJ2-7	-	-	CASSRRNNTEQYF	TGTGCCAGCAGCAGGAGGAACAACACCGAGCAGTACTTC
TRBV7-2	TRBJ2-1	-	-	CASSLVGRDSSYNEQFF	TGTGCCAGCAGCTTAGTTGGCCGGGACTCTTCGTACAATGAGCAGTTCTTC
TRBV18	TRBJ2-5	-	-	CASSPGPVRETQYF	TGTGCCAGCTCACCCGGACCGGTTCGGGAGACCCAGTACTTC
TRBV5-6	TRBJ2-3	-	-	CASSPGTDTQYF	TGTGCCAGCAGTCCAGGCACAGATACGCAGTATTTT
TRBV19	TRBJ2-7	-	-	CASSISRFGYEQYF	TGTGCCAGTAGTATATCCAGGTTCGGCTACGAGCAGTACTTC
TRBV6-1	TRBJ2-7	once	TRBD1	CASSDTRQGVPGRQYF	TGTGCCAGCAGTGATACCCGACAGGGGGTTCCCGGTAGGCAGTACTTC
TRBV9	TRBJ1-1	-	-	CASSVGRMNTEAFF	TGTGCCAGCAGCGTAGGCAGGATGAACACTGAAGCTTTCTTT
TRBV7-8	TRBJ2-7	-	-	CASSLARQGLGEQYF	TGTGCCAGCAGCTTAGCTCGACAGGGACTAGGGGAGCAGTACTTC
TRBV28	TRBJ2-2	-	-	CASSTGTENTGELFF	TGTGCCAGCAGTACCGGGACTGAGAACACCGGGGAGCTGTTTTTT
TRBV7-8	TRBJ2-7	-	-	CASSLLETETYEQYF	TGTGCCAGCAGCCTACTGGAGACAGAGACCTACGAGCAGTACTTC
TRBV14	TRBJ1-4	-	TRBD1	CASSQGPGDRVSGNEKLFF	TGTGCCAGCAGCCAGGGCCCCGGGGACAGGGTTTCGGGCAATGAAAAACTGTTTTTT
TRBV21-1	TRBJ2-4	-	-	CASSKAGLAGGQNIQYF	TGTGCCAGCAGCAAAGCCGGATTAGCGGGAGGACAAAACATTCAGTACTTC
TRBV5-5	TRBJ2-3	-	-	CASTPAGTDTQYF	TGTGCCAGCACCCCCGCTGGCACAGATACGCAGTATTTT
TRBV5-4	TRBJ2-7	-	-	CASSSDTGPSDEQYF	TGTGCCAGCAGCTCTGACACAGGGCCCTCCGACGAGCAGTACTTC
TRBV11-3	TRBJ1-2	-	-	CASSLGNQNRAGGGYTF	TGTGCCAGCAGCTTAGGAAACCAGAACCGGGCCGGTGGTGGCTACACCTTC
TRBV7-8	TRBJ2-7	-	TRBD1	CASSPPGQKTYEQYF	TGTGCCAGCAGCCCCCCGGGACAGAAGACCTACGAGCAGTACTTC
TRBV7-9	TRBJ2-3	-	TRBD1	CASSRTTGDSTDTQYF	TGTGCCAGCAGTCGGACGACAGGGGACAGCACAGATACGCAGTATTTT
TRBV2	TRBJ2-3	-	TRBD2	CASIPLPLAGGRDTQYF	TGTGCCAGCATTCCTCTCCCACTAGCGGGAGGGCGAGATACGCAGTATTTT
TRBV4-2	TRBJ2-1	-	-	CASSPTEDNEQFF	TGTGCCAGCAGCCCGACTGAAGACAATGAGCAGTTCTTC
TRBV4-1	TRBJ2-3	-	-	CASSQVNLVVTDTQYF	TGCGCCAGCAGCCAAGTAAACCTGGTGGTAACAGATACGCAGTATTTT
TRBV5-1	TRBJ1-2	-	-	CASSLNQAANYGYTF	TGCGCCAGCAGCTTGAACCAGGCTGCTAACTATGGCTACACCTTC
TRBV9	TRBJ2-3	-	TRBD1	CASSESGQGRTDTQYF	TGTGCCAGCAGCGAGAGCGGACAGGGCCGCACAGATACGCAGTATTTT
TRBV6-1	TRBJ2-7	-	-	CASSGTEPPYEQYF	TGTGCCAGCAGTGGGACAGAACCGCCCTACGAGCAGTACTTC
TRBV19	TRBJ1-2	-	-	CASMQGIPGLLEGYTF	TGTGCCAGCATGCAGGGGATTCCCGGGCTCCTTGAGGGCTACACCTTC
TRBV6-6	TRBJ1-1	-	-	CASTKQGEAFF	TGTGCCAGCACCAAACAGGGTGAAGCTTTCTTT
TRBV5-1	TRBJ2-5	-	-	CASGGTNQETQYF	TGCGCCAGCGGTGGGACAAACCAAGAGACCCAGTACTTC
TRBV10-3	TRBJ1-2	-	-	CAISDHYGYTF	TGTGCCATCAGTGACCACTATGGCTACACCTTC
TRBV28	TRBJ1-5	few	-	CASSLSTGAIGSQPQHF	TGTGCCAGCAGTTTATCGACAGGAGCTATAGGAAGTCAGCCCCAGCATTTT
TRBV10-2	TRBJ1-1	-	-	CASSGQGRNTEAFF	TGCGCCAGCAGCGGTCAGGGGAGGAACACTGAAGCTTTCTTT
TRBV7-2	TRBJ1-2	-	-	CASSLGVGNGYTF	TGTGCCAGCAGCTTAGGAGTAGGGAACGGCTACACCTTC
TRBV28	TRBJ2-5	-	TRBD2	CASSAGGTARTQYF	TGTGCCAGCAGCGCGGGGGGGACCGCTCGGACCCAGTACTTC
TRBV5-4	TRBJ2-7	-	TRBD1	CASSLGGTGSYEQYF	TGTGCCAGCAGCTTGGGGGGGACAGGTTCCTACGAGCAGTACTTC
TRBV5-6	TRBJ1-4	once	-	CASSLGLSAEKLFF	TGTGCCAGCAGCTTGGGTCTGTCGGCTGAAAAACTGTTTTTT
TRBV19	TRBJ1-1	few	-	CASSMAGDTEAFF	TGTGCCAGTAGTATGGCAGGGGACACTGAAGCTTTCTTT